This is a list of T cell receptor beta chains from one sample in a study of vaccination effects on CD4 cells after COVID-19. Measured with immunoSEQ multiplex PCR; TCRdb has only the in-frame clones, and not every one. The sample lists about 45,000 clones, around 72% occurring once. What these receptors recognize is not known. The sample was CD4+ T cells from PBMCs cultured with a peptide pool, taken before COVID-19 vaccination. The receptors were sampled from a human donor who had a prior SARS-CoV-2 infection. Both conserved end residues are part of each CDR3. The D gene is left open where the match is weak. Only some rows state a clone size, as once, few, many or a class for expanded clones.

j_call	clone_size	v_call	d_call	cdr3_nt	cdr3_aa
TRBJ2-3	NA	TRBV24-1	TRBD2	TGTGCCACCAGTGATACCGGGACTAGCGGGAGGTACACAGATACGCAGTATTTT	CATSDTGTSGRYTDTQYF
TRBJ1-3	NA	TRBV5-5	NA	TGTGCCAGCAGCTTGGGGGCGTTCGTTGGAAACACCATATATTTT	CASSLGAFVGNTIYF
TRBJ1-2	NA	TRBV6-5	TRBD1	TGTGCCAGCAGTTACTTTACAGGGGGCATCTATGGCTACACCTTC	CASSYFTGGIYGYTF
TRBJ1-2	NA	TRBV18	NA	TGTGCCAGCTCGCCTTACGGGGAATTGGGCTACACCTTC	CASSPYGELGYTF
TRBJ1-1	NA	TRBV7-9	TRBD1	TGTGCCAGCAGCCCGACAGGGATCGAGACTGAAGCTTTCTTT	CASSPTGIETEAFF
TRBJ2-1	NA	TRBV6-1	TRBD2	TGTGCCAGCAGTGAACCGGGACTAGAAGAAACCTACAATGAGCAGTTCTTC	CASSEPGLEETYNEQFF
TRBJ2-1	NA	TRBV5-1	TRBD1	TGCGCCAGCAGCTTGGACTCCCCGGACAGGGGGTACAATGAGCAGTTCTTC	CASSLDSPDRGYNEQFF
TRBJ2-3	NA	TRBV5-6	NA	TGTGCCAGCAGCTTGGAATGGGGGACAGATACGCAGTATTTT	CASSLEWGTDTQYF
TRBJ2-5	NA	TRBV5-6	TRBD1	TGTGCCAGCAGCTTGTCGGGCAGGGGGGAGACCCAGTACTTC	CASSLSGRGETQYF
TRBJ2-1	few	TRBV18	NA	TGTGCCAGCTCACCATGGACGGCGGGGAGCTCCTACAATGAGCAGTTCTTC	CASSPWTAGSSYNEQFF
TRBJ1-1	NA	TRBV12-5	NA	TGTGCTAGTGGTTTGACAGGATCGAACACTGAAGCTTTCTTT	CASGLTGSNTEAFF
TRBJ2-2	few	TRBV9	NA	TGTGCCAGCAGCTCAGGACTGACCGGGGAGCTGTTTTTT	CASSSGLTGELFF
TRBJ1-1	NA	TRBV5-1	NA	TGCGCCAGCAGCTTGTCGTGGGTTACGGCTGAAGCTTTCTTT	CASSLSWVTAEAFF
TRBJ2-2	NA	TRBV18	TRBD2	TGTGCCAGCTCACCACGATCAGTTGCGATTACGGGACTAGCAATCTCCGGGGAGCTGTTTTTT	CASSPRSVAITGLAISGELFF
TRBJ2-5	NA	TRBV2	NA	TGTGCCAGCAGCTCCAGGACTGGTCAAGAGACCCAGTACTTC	CASSSRTGQETQYF
TRBJ1-2	NA	TRBV5-1	TRBD1	TGCGCCAGCAGCTTGGGGACAGGGAGCTATGGCTACACCTTC	CASSLGTGSYGYTF
TRBJ2-3	NA	TRBV4-2	NA	TGTGCCAGCAGCCAAGCGGTCGGCGGTCTCACAGATACGCAGTATTTT	CASSQAVGGLTDTQYF
TRBJ2-7	NA	TRBV5-1	TRBD1	TGCGCCAGCACCCGACAGGGTTCCTACGAGCAGTACTTC	CASTRQGSYEQYF
TRBJ2-7	NA	TRBV7-3	NA	TGTGCCAGCAGCTTAACGGGCGGAGACGAGCAGTACTTC	CASSLTGGDEQYF